This TCR beta chain was identified in a study of blood T cell repertoires in COVID-19. As for the study in general: Italy, Spain and the United States were the sources of the convalescent and acute COVID-19 samples.

Using immunoSEQ multiplex PCR, the repertoire was profiled, and TCRdb retains in-frame clones only, with some absent. The table shows approximately 170,000 clones, with roughly 80% occurring only once. In terms of age and location, participants ranged from roughly 18 to 95 years and lived in about two dozen US areas. Assignment of participants to cohorts was predicated upon participant-reported clinical history. Either two negative PCRs, clearance, or symptom resolution qualified Cohort 3 donors as recovered. Losses at the gene ends were 7 bases for V and 5 bases for J; bases not matched to a gene: 7. Germline V gives CDR1 LNHDA, CDR2 SQIVND (reference sequence). The CDR3 is 13 amino acids.

Sequencing was performed on PBMCs or T cells enriched from blood (not recorded which). This receptor was obtained from a woman in her 50s who had recovered from COVID-19. The V call is TRBV19, the J call TRBJ1-1, with TRBD1 matching 7 bases. CDR3 amino acids: CASNRGSWTEAFF. The DNA for the CDR3 is TGTGCCAGTAACAGGGGTAGTTGGACTGAAGCTTTCTTT.